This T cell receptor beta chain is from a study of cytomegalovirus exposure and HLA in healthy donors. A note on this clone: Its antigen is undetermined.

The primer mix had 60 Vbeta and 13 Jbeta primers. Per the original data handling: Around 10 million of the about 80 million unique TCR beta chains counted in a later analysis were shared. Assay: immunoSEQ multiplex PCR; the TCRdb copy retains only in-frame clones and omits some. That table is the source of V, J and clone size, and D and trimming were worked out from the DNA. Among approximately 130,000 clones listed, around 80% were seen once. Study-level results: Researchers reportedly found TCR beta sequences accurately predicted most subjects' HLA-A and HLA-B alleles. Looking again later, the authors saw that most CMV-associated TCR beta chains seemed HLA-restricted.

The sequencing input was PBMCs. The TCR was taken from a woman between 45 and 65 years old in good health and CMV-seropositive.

CDR3 sequence (DNA): TGTGCCAGCACCGAGGAGGTGAACACTGAAGCTTTCTTT. Translation: CASTEEVNTEAFF. The V call is TRBV2, the J call TRBJ1-1; no clear D. CDR1 and CDR2 (germline): SNHLY, FYNNEI. V dropped 7 bases and J dropped 0 bases, with 9 bases sitting between them. This CDR3 has 13 residues.